This entry features one T cell receptor (beta chain) sequence. Its antigen is undetermined. This sample was taken from a study of T cells after yellow fever vaccination. Germline V gives CDR1 LGHNA, CDR2 YSLEER. V gave up 0 bases and J gave up 15 bases; unmatched junction bases: 7. This CDR3 has 13 residues. Study-level points and caveats: Some clonotypes, a small share, were shared between CD4 and CD8 compartments. One caveat is that FACS-sorted repertoires could contain abundant clonotypes contaminating from the bulk population.

Researchers made TCR cDNA using 5'RACE template switching, and this step added a universal primer site and UMIs. One entry per CDR3 protein results from TCRdb running MiXCR on the 5' RACE reads. The data contain 200,000 to 300,000 distinct CDR3 sequences, 6.9% of them singletons. This sample comprised CD4+ T cells sorted from PBMCs, obtained 15 days after the yellow fever booster vaccination. This clonotype was sampled from a man aged 25 to 40 who received the YFV17D yellow fever vaccine. The chain joins TRBV4-3 to TRBJ2-1; 8 bases agree with TRBD1. The chain's CDR3 is CASSQDPWDRRFF. The DNA for the CDR3 is TGCGCCAGCAGCCAAGACCCCTGGGACAGGAGGTTCTTC.